This TCR beta chain was sequenced for a study of beta chain features in type 1 diabetes. About the research overall: Similarity in age, gender and cell yields was seen between patients and healthy donors. General study results and limits: When VDJ junctions were examined, type 1 diabetes patients showed fewer insertions and more deletions. When Type 1 diabetes patients were examined, their TCRB CDR3s proved moderately but significantly shorter in all four CD4+ subsets.

About this clone itself: Its matching antigen is unknown.

Investigators reverse transcribed all isolated RNA, so they sequenced expressed TCRB transcripts. Assay: immunoSEQ multiplex PCR; the TCRdb copy retains only in-frame clones and omits some. The sample lists 250,000 to 350,000 clones, around an eighth occurring once. Researchers reported sorting CD4+ naive, central memory, regulatory and stem cell-like memory cells via CD45RO/CCR7/CD25/CD127/CD95/CD27. Purity exceeding 95% was reached by all sorted populations. CDR1 SGHRS and CDR2 YFSETQ come from the germline V gene. The CDR3 consists of 12 residues. V shed 4 bases, J shed 8 bases, and the junction held 3 bases outside the gene matches.

This TCR was sampled from a young man with type 1 diabetes. Sequences were obtained from naive CD4+ T cells from blood. V gene TRBV5-1 combines with J gene TRBJ1-2; TRBD1 matches 9 bases. The CDR3 here is CASSEGQGGYTF. Here the CDR3 DNA reads TGCGCCAGCAGCGAGGGACAGGGAGGCTACACCTTC.